This T cell receptor beta chain was retrieved from a study of T cell clonotyping in hematopoietic cell transplantation. Profiled with immunoSEQ multiplex PCR; TCRdb holds only in-frame clones, not every one. This table has roughly 9,000 clones, about 90% appearing once. Time point indicated: recipient sample about 28 days before transplant, after cytoreduction. The CDR3 is made up of 12 amino acids. Germline CDR1 reads SQVTM; CDR2 reads ANQGSEA. Trimming cost V 5 bases and J 12 bases, with 17 bases left between them. The clonotype comes from a woman aged 60-70 years with acute myeloid leukemia. Some clones in this sample may be carry-over from other donors' samples. Specimen: peripheral blood mononuclear cells, collected before stem cell transplant. The chain combines TRBV29-1 with TRBJ2-1; possible D gene TRBD2, 6 bases. CDR3 bases: TGCAGCGTTACCATCGACTCCGGGGGGCAGTTCTTC. It translates to CSVTIDSGGQFF.